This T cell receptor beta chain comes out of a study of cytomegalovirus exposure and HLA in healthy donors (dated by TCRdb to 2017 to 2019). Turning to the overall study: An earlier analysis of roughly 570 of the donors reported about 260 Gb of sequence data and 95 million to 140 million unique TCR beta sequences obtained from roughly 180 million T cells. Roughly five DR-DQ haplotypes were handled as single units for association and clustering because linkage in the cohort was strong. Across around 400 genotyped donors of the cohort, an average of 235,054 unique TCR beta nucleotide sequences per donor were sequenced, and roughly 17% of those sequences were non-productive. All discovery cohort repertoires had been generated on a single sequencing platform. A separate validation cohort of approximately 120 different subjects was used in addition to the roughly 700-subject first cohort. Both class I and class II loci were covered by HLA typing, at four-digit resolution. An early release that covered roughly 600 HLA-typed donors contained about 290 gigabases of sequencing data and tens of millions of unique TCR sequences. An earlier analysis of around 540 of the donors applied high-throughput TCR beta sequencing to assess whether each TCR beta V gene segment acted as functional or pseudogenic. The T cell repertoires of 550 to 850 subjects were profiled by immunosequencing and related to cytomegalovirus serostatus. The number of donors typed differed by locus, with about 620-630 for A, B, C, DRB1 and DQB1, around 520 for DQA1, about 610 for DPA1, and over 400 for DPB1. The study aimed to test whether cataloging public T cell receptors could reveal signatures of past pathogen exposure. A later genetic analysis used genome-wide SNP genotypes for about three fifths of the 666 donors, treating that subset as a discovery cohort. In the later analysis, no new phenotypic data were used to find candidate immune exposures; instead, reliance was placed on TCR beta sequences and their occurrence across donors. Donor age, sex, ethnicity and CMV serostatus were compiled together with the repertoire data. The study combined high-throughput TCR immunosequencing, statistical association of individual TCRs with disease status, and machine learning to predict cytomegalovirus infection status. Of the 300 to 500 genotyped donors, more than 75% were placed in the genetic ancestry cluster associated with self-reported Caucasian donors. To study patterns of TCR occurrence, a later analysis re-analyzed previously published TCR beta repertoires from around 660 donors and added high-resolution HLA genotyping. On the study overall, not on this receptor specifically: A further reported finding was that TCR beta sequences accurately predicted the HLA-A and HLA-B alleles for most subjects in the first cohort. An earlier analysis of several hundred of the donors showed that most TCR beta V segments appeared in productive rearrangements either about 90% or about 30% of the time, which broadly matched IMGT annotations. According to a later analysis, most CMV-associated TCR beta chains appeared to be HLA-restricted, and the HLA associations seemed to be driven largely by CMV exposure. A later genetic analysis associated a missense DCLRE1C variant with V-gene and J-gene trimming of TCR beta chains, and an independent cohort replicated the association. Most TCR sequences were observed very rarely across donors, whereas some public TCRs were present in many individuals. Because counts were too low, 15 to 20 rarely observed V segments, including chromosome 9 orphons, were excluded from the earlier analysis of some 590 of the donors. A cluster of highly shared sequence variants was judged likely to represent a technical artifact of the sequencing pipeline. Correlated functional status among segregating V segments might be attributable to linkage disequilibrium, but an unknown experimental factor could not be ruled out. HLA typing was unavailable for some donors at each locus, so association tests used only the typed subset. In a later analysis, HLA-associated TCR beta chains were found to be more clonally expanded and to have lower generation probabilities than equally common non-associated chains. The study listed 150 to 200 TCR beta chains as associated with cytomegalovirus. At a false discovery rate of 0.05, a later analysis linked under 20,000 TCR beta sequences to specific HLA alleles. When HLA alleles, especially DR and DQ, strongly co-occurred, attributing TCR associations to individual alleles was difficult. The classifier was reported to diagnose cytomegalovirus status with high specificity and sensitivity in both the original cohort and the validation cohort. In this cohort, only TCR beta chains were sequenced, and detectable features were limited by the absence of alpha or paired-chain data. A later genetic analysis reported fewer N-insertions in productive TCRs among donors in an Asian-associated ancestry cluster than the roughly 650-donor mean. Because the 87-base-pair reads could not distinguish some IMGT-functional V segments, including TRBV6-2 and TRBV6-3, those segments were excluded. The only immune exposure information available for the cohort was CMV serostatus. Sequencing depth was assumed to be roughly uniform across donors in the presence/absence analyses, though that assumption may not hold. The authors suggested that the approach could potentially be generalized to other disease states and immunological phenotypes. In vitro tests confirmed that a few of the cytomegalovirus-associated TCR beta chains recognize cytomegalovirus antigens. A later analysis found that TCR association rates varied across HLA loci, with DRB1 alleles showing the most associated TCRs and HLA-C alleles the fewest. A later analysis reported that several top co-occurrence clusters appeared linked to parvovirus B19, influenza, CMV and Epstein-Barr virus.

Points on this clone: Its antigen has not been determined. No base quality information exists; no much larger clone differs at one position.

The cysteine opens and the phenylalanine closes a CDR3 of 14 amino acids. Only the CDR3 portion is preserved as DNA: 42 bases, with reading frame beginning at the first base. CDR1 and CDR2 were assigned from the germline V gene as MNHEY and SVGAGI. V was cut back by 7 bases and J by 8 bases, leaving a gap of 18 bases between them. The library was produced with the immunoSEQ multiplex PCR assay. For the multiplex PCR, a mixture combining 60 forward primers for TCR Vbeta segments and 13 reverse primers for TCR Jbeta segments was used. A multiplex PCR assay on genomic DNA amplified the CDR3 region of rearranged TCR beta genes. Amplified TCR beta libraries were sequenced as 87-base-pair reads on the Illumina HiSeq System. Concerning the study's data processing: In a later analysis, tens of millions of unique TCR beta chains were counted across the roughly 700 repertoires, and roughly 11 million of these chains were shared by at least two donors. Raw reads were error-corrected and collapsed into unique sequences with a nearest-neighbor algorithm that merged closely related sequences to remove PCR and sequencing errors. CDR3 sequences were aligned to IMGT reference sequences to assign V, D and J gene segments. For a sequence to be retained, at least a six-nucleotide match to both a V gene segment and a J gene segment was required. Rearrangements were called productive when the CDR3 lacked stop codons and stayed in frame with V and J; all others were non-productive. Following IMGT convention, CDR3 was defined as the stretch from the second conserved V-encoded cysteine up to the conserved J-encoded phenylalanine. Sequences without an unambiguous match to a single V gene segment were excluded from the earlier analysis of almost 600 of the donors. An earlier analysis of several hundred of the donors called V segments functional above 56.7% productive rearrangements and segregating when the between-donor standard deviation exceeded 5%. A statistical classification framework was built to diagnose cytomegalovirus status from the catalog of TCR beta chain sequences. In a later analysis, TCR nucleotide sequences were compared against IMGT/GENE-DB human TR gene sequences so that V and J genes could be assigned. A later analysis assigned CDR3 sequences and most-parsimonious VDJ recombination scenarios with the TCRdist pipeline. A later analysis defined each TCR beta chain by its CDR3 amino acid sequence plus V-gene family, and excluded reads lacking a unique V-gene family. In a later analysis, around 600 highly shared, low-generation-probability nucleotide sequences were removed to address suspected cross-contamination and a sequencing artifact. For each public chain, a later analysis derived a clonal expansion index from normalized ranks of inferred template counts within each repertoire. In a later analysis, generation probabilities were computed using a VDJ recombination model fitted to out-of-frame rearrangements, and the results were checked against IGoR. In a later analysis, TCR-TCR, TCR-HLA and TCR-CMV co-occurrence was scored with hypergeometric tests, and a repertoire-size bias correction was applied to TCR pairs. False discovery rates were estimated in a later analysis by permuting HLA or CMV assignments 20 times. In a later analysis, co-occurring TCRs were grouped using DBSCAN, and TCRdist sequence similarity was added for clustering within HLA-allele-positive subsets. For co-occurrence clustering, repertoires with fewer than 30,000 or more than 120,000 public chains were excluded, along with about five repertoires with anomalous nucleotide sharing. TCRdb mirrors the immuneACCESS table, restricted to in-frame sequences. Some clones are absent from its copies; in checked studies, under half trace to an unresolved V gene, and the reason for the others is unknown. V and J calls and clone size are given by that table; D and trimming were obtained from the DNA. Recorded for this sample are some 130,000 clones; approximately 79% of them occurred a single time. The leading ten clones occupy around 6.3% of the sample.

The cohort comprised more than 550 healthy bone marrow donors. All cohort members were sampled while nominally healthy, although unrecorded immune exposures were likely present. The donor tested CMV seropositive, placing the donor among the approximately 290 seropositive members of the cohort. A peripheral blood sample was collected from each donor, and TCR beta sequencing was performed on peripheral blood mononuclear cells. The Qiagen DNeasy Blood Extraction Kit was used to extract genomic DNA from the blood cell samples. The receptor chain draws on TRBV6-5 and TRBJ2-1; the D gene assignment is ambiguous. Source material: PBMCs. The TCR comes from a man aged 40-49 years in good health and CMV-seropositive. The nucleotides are TGTGCCAGCAAGCTCACAGTCCCCCTTGATGAGCAGTTCTTC. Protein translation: CASKLTVPLDEQFF.